One T cell receptor (beta chain) is described in this entry. Its antigen is still unknown. CDR3 size: 16 residues. CDR1 is LGHNA, CDR2 YNFKEQ, per germline. Trimming at V came to 4 bases and at J to 1 base, leaving 5 bases not matched to a gene. The data stem from a study of blood T cells in healthy people across ages. The study, taken as a whole, reports: Versus aged donors, long-lived donors had higher diversity and more naive CD4+ cells. Diversity estimates from one million T cells were considered underestimates.

The use of a sample-barcoded 5' primer and a J-beta primer mix characterized a second PCR of about 6 to 12 cycles. Template switching added a 12-random-nucleotide identifier to every cDNA molecule. Sequencing yielded, for each sample, at least 2.5 million paired-end reads carrying CDR3. Via MiXCR, TCRdb re-called the 5' RACE reads, giving one row per CDR3 protein. The sample has hundreds of thousands of distinct CDR3 sequences, approximately 52% seen once; the top ten hold about 13%. The specimen was blood. This sequence was found in a woman older than 75 in good health. The V call is TRBV4-2, the J call TRBJ2-1; 9 bases fit TRBD1. CDR3 sequence: CASSPQGQGSYNEQFF. As DNA, the CDR3 is TGTGCCAGCAGCCCCCAAGGACAGGGGTCCTACAATGAGCAGTTCTTC.